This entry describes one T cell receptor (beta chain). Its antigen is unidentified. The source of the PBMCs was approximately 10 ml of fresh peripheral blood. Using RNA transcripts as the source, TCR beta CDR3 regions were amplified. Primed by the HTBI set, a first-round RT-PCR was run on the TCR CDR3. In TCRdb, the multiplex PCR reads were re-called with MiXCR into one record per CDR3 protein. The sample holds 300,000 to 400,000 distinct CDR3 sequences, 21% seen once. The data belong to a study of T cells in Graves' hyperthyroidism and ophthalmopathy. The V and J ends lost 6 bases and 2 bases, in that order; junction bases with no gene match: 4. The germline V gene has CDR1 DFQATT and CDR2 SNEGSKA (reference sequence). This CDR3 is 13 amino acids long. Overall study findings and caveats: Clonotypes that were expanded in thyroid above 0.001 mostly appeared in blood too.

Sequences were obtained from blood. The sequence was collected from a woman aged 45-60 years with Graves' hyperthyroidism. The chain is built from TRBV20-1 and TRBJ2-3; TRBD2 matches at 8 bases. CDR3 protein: CSAISGNTDTQYF. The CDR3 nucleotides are TGCAGTGCGATTAGCGGGAACACAGATACGCAGTATTTT.